The source of this T cell receptor (beta chain) is a study of blood T cell repertoires in COVID-19. At the level of the study: T cells, B-cell-depleted T cells, or PBMCs provided the cDNA or gDNA that served as material.

Only in-frame clones appear in the TCRdb table, and some are missing; sequencing was by immunoSEQ multiplex PCR. The repertoire holds some 270,000 clones, with roughly four fifths as singletons. Germline loops: CDR1 SEHNR, CDR2 FQNEAQ (reference sequence). With V trimmed by 5 bases and J by 8 bases, 14 bases remained unmatched. The CDR3 covers 15 residues. Categorization into cohorts depended on clinical history that participants reported. Before being deemed recovered, Cohort 3 donors had two negative PCRs, clearance, or symptom resolution. This TCR was recovered from a middle-aged man who had recovered from COVID-19. V gene TRBV7-9 combines with J gene TRBJ2-7, with 8 bases identical to TRBD1. Sequencing was performed on PBMCs or T cells enriched from blood (not recorded which). DNA for the CDR3: TGTGCCAGCAGCCACGGACAGGGACCCCTTATCCAGCAGTACTTC. Its translation is CASSHGQGPLIQQYF.